The 17 T cell receptor beta chains below were found in one sample sequenced in a study of T-cell reconstitution after alpha-beta-depleted transplantation in children. A library of TCRbeta sequences, prepared with unique molecular identifiers, was generated. From the PCR reads, TCRdb called clonotypes with MiXCR, one entry per CDR3 protein. Of hundreds of thousands of distinct CDR3 sequences listed, less than 15% were seen once; the top ten hold approximately 0.8%. Material: PBMCs, obtained before TCRalphabeta/CD19-depleted stem cell transplant. All receptors come from a girl aged 2 to 10 with congenital amegakaryocytic thrombocytopenia, due to receive a stem cell transplant.

This clonotype was observed at least ten times. This chain joins TRBV12-3 or TRBV12-4 and TRBJ1-5, with D hard to call. The CDR3 is made up of 14 amino acids. The V and J ends lost 8 bases and 0 bases respectively, with 11 bases between them. CDR3 nucleotides: TGTGCCAGCGACGAACATAATAGCAATCAGCCCCAGCATTTT. This sequence encodes CASDEHNSNQPQHF.

This clonotype was recorded at least ten times. J is TRBJ1-1 and V is TRBV12-3 or TRBV12-4; D uncertain. The CDR3 consists of 12 residues. V lost 4 bases to trimming and J lost 3 bases, with 6 bases between them. CDR3 sequence reads: CASSWADTEAFF. The DNA for the CDR3 is TGTGCCAGCAGTTGGGCTGACACTGAAGCTTTCTTT.

This chain joins TRBV7-9 and TRBJ2-1; the D is unclear. V gave up 1 base and J gave up 1 base, with 11 bases separating them. The CDR3 consists of 16 residues. In germline, CDR1 is SEHNR, CDR2 FQNEAQ (reference sequence). CDR3 residues: CASSLVVWGSYNEQFF. For the CDR3, the DNA is TGTGCCAGCAGCTTAGTAGTATGGGGTTCCTACAATGAGCAGTTCTTC.

The V call is TRBV27, the J call TRBJ2-7; D may correspond to TRBD1 or TRBD2 (6 bases each). Deletions cut 7 bases from V and 0 bases from J, with 31 bases between. Germline CDR1 is MNHEY and CDR2 is SMNVEV (reference sequence). The CDR3 is 20 amino acids. CDR3 residues: CASMSGPWMGGHILSYEQYF. In DNA, the CDR3 is TGTGCCAGCATGAGCGGACCTTGGATGGGGGGCCATATCCTCTCCTACGAGCAGTACTTC.

This clonotype was picked up many times. The gene calls are TRBV7-9 and TRBJ1-2; 8 bases line up with TRBD1. This CDR3 has 14 amino acids. With V trimmed by 5 bases and J by 4 bases, 6 bases remained unmatched. The germline gives CDR1 SEHNR, CDR2 FQNEAQ (reference sequence). Here the CDR3 reads CASSPGQGPYGYTF. The CDR3 nucleotides read TGTGCCAGCAGCCCCGGACAGGGCCCCTATGGCTACACCTTC.

In its sample, this clonotype was seen many times. The V and J genes are TRBV30 and TRBJ2-1; a weak D match, TRBD1 (5 bases). The V end was cut by 2 bases, the J end by 7 bases, with 6 bases between. Germline V lookup: CDR1 GTSNPN, CDR2 SVGIG (reference sequence). The CDR3 spans 11 residues. This chain's CDR3 is CAWSRGNEQFF. The CDR3 DNA reads TGTGCCTGGAGTAGGGGAAATGAGCAGTTCTTC. Filled out from reference TRBV30 and TRBJ2-1, the complete variable domain reads SQTIHQWPATLVQPVGSPLSLECTVEGTSNPNLYWYRQAAGRGLQLLFYSVGIGQISSEVPQNLSASRPQDRQFILSSKKLLLSDSGFYLCAWSRGNEQFFGPGTRLTVL.

This clonotype was recorded at least ten times. The V and J genes are TRBV6-2 or TRBV6-3 and TRBJ2-5; no reliable D call. V was cut by 5 bases and J by 5 bases, with 9 bases left in between. The CDR3 consists of 12 residues. Looked up from germline, CDR1 is MNHEY and CDR2 is SVGEGT. The CDR3 loop reads CASSPIAETQYF. The CDR3 DNA reads TGTGCCAGCAGTCCCATTGCGGAGACCCAGTACTTC.

The chain carries TRBV20-1 and TRBJ2-5, with 9 bases identical to TRBD2. The CDR3 is made up of 14 amino acids. After removal of 6 bases from V and 4 bases from J, the junction contained 9 bases not matched to a gene. Germline CDR1 and CDR2: DFQATT and SNEGSKA (reference sequence). In nucleotides, the CDR3 is TGCAGTGCCTTTCGGGGACTAGCCCCAGAGACCCAGTACTTC. Its protein product is CSAFRGLAPETQYF.

This clonotype was observed many times. The chain recombines TRBV15 with TRBJ2-2; 8 bases match TRBD2. The CDR3 runs 17 residues. The ends lost 0 bases at V and 6 bases at J; junction bases unmatched: 9. In germline, CDR1 is LNHNV, CDR2 YYDKDF (reference sequence). The CDR3, as DNA: TGTGCCACCAGCAGAGATGATGGGCTAGCGGGCGCCGGGGAGCTGTTTTTT. Translation gives CATSRDDGLAGAGELFF.

The chain's CDR3 is CSARPTLDRTGYGYTF. CDR3 in DNA: TGCAGTGCTAGACCAACCCTGGACAGGACGGGCTATGGCTACACCTTC. V usage is TRBV20-1 and J usage is TRBJ1-2; 7 bases are a match to TRBD1. CDR1 and CDR2 from the germline V gene are DFQATT and SNEGSKA (reference sequence). CDR3 length: 16 residues. J gave up 4 bases and V 2 bases, and 13 bases lay outside the gene matches.

This clonotype was seen many times. The junction departs from the called germline gene at one end, perhaps through a read error. This chain links TRBV5-1 with TRBJ2-5, with D unresolved. This CDR3 has 12 amino acids. In germline, CDR1 is SGHRS, CDR2 YFSETQ. The CDR3 DNA reads as TGTGCCAGCAGTTTCCCGGAAGAGACCCAGTACTTC. Residues: CASSFPEETQYF.

This clonotype was counted a few times. The chain employs TRBV12-3 or TRBV12-4 and TRBJ1-2, with 7 bases lining up with TRBD1. This CDR3 region has 13 residues. The ends lost 2 bases at V and 5 bases at J; junction bases unmatched: 2. The CDR3 reads CASSLWGQYGYTF. The CDR3 DNA sequence: TGTGCCAGCAGTTTATGGGGACAGTATGGCTACACCTTC.

This clonotype was recorded many times. CDR3 bases: TGCAGTGCTAGAATGTTGGGACAGATGACAGATACGCAGTATTTT. It specifies CSARMLGQMTDTQYF. The chain employs TRBV20-1 and TRBJ2-3, with 7 bases identical to TRBD1. V lost 2 bases, J lost 3 bases, and 8 bases stayed unmatched. CDR3 length equals 15 residues. Germline V gives CDR1 DFQATT, CDR2 SNEGSKA (reference sequence).

Concerning this clonotype: A single base separates this from a much larger clone, so it may be a read error. V usage is TRBV4-1 and J usage is TRBJ1-3; D is unclear. This CDR3 contains 15 residues. CDR1 and CDR2 (germline): MGHRA, YSYEKL. This CDR3 is CASSQPLEGGNTLYF. The CDR3 DNA reads as TGCGCCAGCAGCCAACCCTTGGAAGGAGGAAACACCTTATATTTT.

The chain has TRBV28 and TRBJ2-7; D possibly uses TRBD1 or TRBD2 (5 bases each). Trimming left V 5 bases short and J 2 bases short, with 13 bases between. The CDR3 totals 14 residues. Germline V gene sequence: CDR1 MDHEN, CDR2 SYDVKM. The CDR3 DNA reads as TGTGCCAGCAGTATAGGGACCGACGCCTACGAGCAGTACTTC. It specifies CASSIGTDAYEQYF.

The J gene is TRBJ2-7, the V gene TRBV20-1; TRBD2 matches at 7 bases. The CDR3 runs to 14 residues. The V gene's germline CDR1 is DFQATT and CDR2 SNEGSKA (reference sequence). Trimming removed 5 bases from V and 0 bases from J; junction bases left unmatched: 7. The CDR3 protein is CSAGGVRGSYEQYF. The CDR3 DNA reads as TGCAGTGCTGGGGGGGTTAGGGGCTCCTACGAGCAGTACTTC.

This clonotype was recorded many times. In DNA, the CDR3 is TGCGCCAGCAGCTTGGCTTGGGGGAACACTGAAGCTTTCTTT. Amino acids: CASSLAWGNTEAFF. The genes are TRBV5-1 and TRBJ1-1; D uncertain. The V end lost 0 bases, the J end lost 1 base, and 7 bases lay between the germline ends. Germline V lookup: CDR1 SGHRS, CDR2 YFSETQ. The length of the CDR3 is 14 residues. The variable domain in full, with the rest retrieved from reference TRBV5-1 and TRBJ1-1, is KAGVTQTPRYLIKTRGQQVTLSCSPISGHRSVSWYQQTPGQGLQFLFEYFSETQRNKGNFPGRFSGRQFSNSRSEMNVSTLELGDSALYLCASSLAWGNTEAFFGQGTRLTVV.